Detailed here is one T cell receptor beta chain. This clone was detected once. Its recognized antigen is unknown. The sample holds no much larger clone one base away, and base qualities are not on file. The CDR3 holds 14 amino acids from the cysteine to the phenylalanine. Left in the record is the CDR3 DNA by itself, 42 bases read in frame from the first base. The V end gives up 7 bases and the J end 10 bases, leaving 13 bases in the junction not matched to a gene. CDR1 SEHNR and CDR2 FQNEAQ are derived from the germline V gene (reference sequence). The immunoSEQ Assay, a bias-controlled multiplex PCR, was used to amplify TCRbeta CDR3 regions from genomic DNA. In the source study's methods: The number of nucleated cells in each sample was estimated by amplification of reference gene primers within the assay. Sequence reads were collapsed and filtered to measure the absolute abundance of every unique TCRbeta CDR3 rearrangement. For each sample, productive Simpson clonality was calculated as the square root of Simpson's diversity index over productive rearrangements. What TCRdb holds here is the immuneACCESS table cut down to in-frame rearrangements. Part of the clones is not present; checked against another copy, under half of the missing clones reflect an unresolved V gene, and the others are unexplained. The V and J calls and clone size were taken over from that table, and D and trimming were inferred from the DNA. Recorded for this sample are a few hundred thousand clones; more than 75% of them occurred a single time. Around 6.3% of the sample comes from the top ten.

This sample is drawn from a study of blood T cell repertoires in COVID-19 (dated by TCRdb to the early 2020s). Broadly, across the study: Collaborator samples came from the United States, Italy and Spain and covered acute and convalescent phases of COVID-19. The material from the prospective study consisted of cDNA or gDNA derived from T cells, B-cell-depleted T cells, or PBMCs. HLA class I and class II types, where available, came from metadata supplied by the sample provider rather than from assay-based typing. Samples came from the ongoing ImmuneRACE study (first 160 participants) plus 1,254 subjects from 6 global collaborators. Sample metadata almost always included a de-identified subject ID, COVID-19 status, age in years and sex. The repertoires were made available in a free public database intended to serve as a resource for research on the immune response to SARS-CoV-2. The dataset comprised deeply sampled blood TCRbeta repertoires from subjects exposed to, actively infected with, or recovered from COVID-19.

Participants in the prospective study were enrolled through a virtual design, were aged about 18 to 100 years, and lived in about two dozen United States geographic areas. In the prospective study, participants were assigned to cohorts based on the clinical history participants reported in a screening survey and a study questionnaire. A participant counted as exposed if, within 2 weeks of entering the study, that participant had been in contact with someone who had a PCR-confirmed or clinician-diagnosed COVID-19 case. In the prospective study, whole blood, serum and a nasopharyngeal or oropharyngeal swab were collected from each participant by mobile phlebotomists. Participants in the prospective study had the option to provide additional blood draws and questionnaires over an approximately 2-month period. Prospective study blood samples were shipped either frozen or at room temperature before DNA extraction.

The investigation overall reported the following: Clinical and demographic metadata were provided uncurated, with the amount varying by source and participant.

Sequences were obtained from PBMCs or T cells enriched from blood (not recorded which). This TCR came from a woman between 50 and 59 years old who had been exposed to COVID-19. The chain joins TRBV7-9 to TRBJ1-1, with 9 junctional bases fitting TRBD1. The nucleotide sequence reads as follows: TGTGCCAGCACCGAGGGACAGGGCGTAGTCGGAGCTTTCTTT. This is translated as CASTEGQGVVGAFF.